The TCR beta chain described here comes from a study of Siglec-9 on CD8 T cells in melanoma. Study findings and constraints: An effector memory CD8+ T-cell subset seemingly accumulating in melanoma was reportedly marked and regulated by Siglec-9.

Clones were sequenced by immunoSEQ multiplex PCR, and TCRdb holds only the in-frame ones, with some missing. In the table there are about 33,000 clones, approximately 84% of which are singletons. This clone has a handful of counts. The antigen remains undetermined. Sequencing was carried out using Siglec-9- CD8+ T cells sorted from blood. The clonotype was recovered from a human donor in good health.

CDR3 DNA sequence: TGCAGCGCAAAAGGGATTGGGACAGGGGGACATCAGCCCCAGCATTTT. It encodes CSAKGIGTGGHQPQHF. The chain couples TRBV29-1 to TRBJ1-5; TRBD1 matches at 11 bases. J gave up 5 bases and V 7 bases, and 13 bases lay outside the gene matches. Germline CDR1 is SQVTM and CDR2 is ANQGSEA. This CDR3 is 16 amino acids long.